Listed below are T cell receptor beta chains from one sample, sequenced in a study of low-dose radiotherapy and immunotherapy resistance in tumors. TCRdb redid the calling of the reads with MiXCR, one entry per CDR3 protein. Seen here are tens of thousands of distinct CDR3 sequences, 20% to 25% observed once, and the top ten hold approximately 5.3%. The sample consisted of PBMCs, taken before treatment. Receptor source: a male donor with prostate cancer. Each CDR3 is given without its conserved first and last residue.

j_gene,v_gene,CDR3aa
TRBJ1-1,TRBV29-1,SVGGRAGFMNTEAF
TRBJ2-7,TRBV2,ASRTSGSSYEQY
TRBJ1-6,TRBV28,ASSPPDRGHDSPLH
TRBJ2-3,TRBV4-2,ASSQVASSGGSISTDTQY
TRBJ2-1,TRBV2,ASLRLAGPGEQF
TRBJ2-3,TRBV5-1,ASSFPGSVGADTQY
TRBJ1-1,TRBV6-2/TRBV6-3,ASKVNTEAF
TRBJ2-7,TRBV3-1,ASSRLGDEQY
TRBJ1-5,TRBV27,ASSNDSNQPQH
TRBJ1-1,TRBV6-2/TRBV6-3,AVQFLARDTEAF
TRBJ1-1,TRBV4-1,ASSQETGYTEAF
TRBJ1-1,TRBV10-3,AIMMDTEAF
TRBJ1-2,TRBV5-5,ASSPPRAYGYT
TRBJ1-1,TRBV12-3/TRBV12-4,ASSFKGRPMNTEAF
TRBJ2-5,TRBV20-1,SARRASTQTQY
TRBJ1-2,TRBV19,ASGTGGPRYGYT
TRBJ2-4,TRBV19,ASSIGGQVEIAKNIQY
TRBJ1-1,TRBV18,ASSPYDRETEAF
TRBJ2-1,TRBV12-3/TRBV12-4,ASSLDLSGYQYNEQF
TRBJ2-3,TRBV7-3,ASSLTGGTADTQY
TRBJ2-1,TRBV28,ASSFIQGRSYNEQF
TRBJ1-1,TRBV2,ASSPLAGNTEAF
TRBJ2-2,TRBV14,ASSQVPGPGELF
TRBJ2-5,TRBV19,ASSDRGVQETQY
TRBJ2-7,TRBV4-3,ASRPSPGTGVSEQY
TRBJ2-7,TRBV5-4,ASSLLPGQQYEQY
TRBJ1-2,TRBV7-2,ASSLGTGDDYGYT
TRBJ2-1,TRBV18,ASSPLPGLAGAPPGHEQF
TRBJ1-4,TRBV30,AWSDTGMATNEKLF
TRBJ2-1,TRBV6-1,ASSPTSGGVSYNEQF
TRBJ1-2,TRBV12-3/TRBV12-4,ASSLAKGGYT
TRBJ2-3,TRBV2,ASSVGRTTDTQY
TRBJ2-2,TRBV3-1,ASSRTGDNRNGELF
TRBJ2-7,TRBV6-6,ASSPDGYEQY
TRBJ1-2,TRBV5-8,ASRSLRTNYGYT
TRBJ1-1,TRBV19,ASSYPGTGTEAF
TRBJ2-1,TRBV6-2/TRBV6-3,ASSYSHLIEQF
TRBJ2-3,TRBV10-2,ASSPVADTQY
TRBJ2-7,TRBV27,ASSLRFDRASYEQY
TRBJ2-5,TRBV27,ASSLSDRVETQY
TRBJ2-1,TRBV20-1,SARPSGRGDEQF